This paragraph covers one TCR beta chain sequence. The study ran its PCR with 60 Vbeta and 13 Jbeta primers. The method was immunoSEQ multiplex PCR; TCRdb's version includes in-frame clones alone and lacks a portion of them. Among 30,000 to 45,000 clones listed, roughly 76% were seen once. This record belongs to a study of cytomegalovirus exposure and HLA in healthy donors. For the study at large: One earlier analysis, a look at 180 million or so T cells, found more than 100 million unique TCR beta sequences.

This CDR3 comprises 13 residues. The V gene lost 3 bases and the J gene lost 1 base, with 6 bases spanning the gap. The germline gives CDR1 SGHAT, CDR2 FQNNGV. The clonotype was recovered from a woman aged 35 to 49 in good health and CMV-seronegative. The gene calls are TRBV11-2 and TRBJ1-1; D is perhaps TRBD1 (5 bases). The specimen was PBMCs. The CDR3 DNA is TGTGCCAGCAGCTTTACAGGGAACACTGAAGCTTTCTTT. It translates to CASSFTGNTEAFF. The full variable domain, completed using reference TRBV11-2 and TRBJ1-1, is EAGVAQSPRYKIIEKRQSVAFWCNPISGHATLYWYQQILGQGPKLLIQFQNNGVVDDSQLPKDRFSAERLKGVDSTLKIQPAKLEDSAVYLCASSFTGNTEAFFGQGTRLTVV.